One and the same sample provided the 9 T cell receptor beta chains below, sequenced in a study of T cell responses to AZD1222 COVID-19 vaccine. Measured with immunoSEQ multiplex PCR; TCRdb has only the in-frame clones, and not every one. The sample carries just under 150,000 clones, roughly 88% recorded once. The source material was peripheral blood, sampled 28 days after the second dose of the MenACWY control vaccine. The origin of the receptors is an adult who received the MenACWY meningococcal vaccine as a control.

This chain joins TRBV28 and TRBJ2-7; D possibly corresponds to TRBD1 (5 bases). CDR1 and CDR2 from the germline V gene are MDHEN and SYDVKM. CDR3 size: 13 residues. V was trimmed by 3 bases and J by 7 bases, leaving 13 bases between them. CDR3 protein: CASSLSRVYEQYF. DNA for the CDR3: TGTGCCAGCAGTTTGAGCAGGGTCTATGAGCAGTACTTC.

The chain combines TRBV29-1 with TRBJ2-1; 8 positions agree with TRBD1. This CDR3 has 14 residues. CDR1 and CDR2 from the germline V gene are SQVTM and ANQGSEA. Trimming at V came to 5 bases and at J to 3 bases, leaving 6 bases not matched to a gene. The CDR3 loop reads CSVSRDRSYNEQFF. The CDR3 nucleotides read TGCAGCGTTTCCCGGGACAGGAGCTACAATGAGCAGTTCTTC.

The table lists this clone with a count of one. The rearrangement joins TRBV5-6 to TRBJ2-1; D gene uncertain. The CDR3 extends over 13 amino acids. The V gene's germline CDR1 is SGHDT and CDR2 YYEEEE. Trimming removed 4 bases at V and 8 bases at J, with 13 bases between. This CDR3 is CASSPGSQDEQFF. The CDR3 coding sequence is TGTGCCAGCAGCCCCGGGTCCCAGGATGAGCAGTTCTTC.

This clone was recorded only once. The chain has TRBV9 and TRBJ1-1, with D maybe TRBD1 (5 bases). CDR3 length equals 14 residues. Trimming stripped 3 bases from V and 1 base from J, with 10 bases between. CDR1 is SGDLS, CDR2 YYNGEE, per germline. The CDR3 region has the DNA TGTGCCAGCAGCGCCCACACAGGGAACACTGAAGCTTTCTTT. Protein sequence: CASSAHTGNTEAFF. Using reference TRBV9 and TRBJ1-1 for the parts outside the CDR3, the full variable domain is DSGVTQTPKHLITATGQRVTLRCSPRSGDLSVYWYQQSLDQGLQFLIQYYNGEERAKGNILERFSAQQFPDLHSELNLSSLELGDSALYFCASSAHTGNTEAFFGQGTRLTVV.

This clone showed up just a few times. The V call is TRBV28, the J call TRBJ2-5; D is unclear. The germline gives CDR1 MDHEN, CDR2 SYDVKM. This CDR3 region has 14 residues. The ends were cut back, 1 base at V and 2 bases at J, with 8 bases in the middle. The CDR3 nucleotides read TGTGCCAGCAGTTTATCCCTCGCACAAGAGACCCAGTACTTC. Its translation: CASSLSLAQETQYF. The complete variable domain, with remaining parts taken from reference TRBV28 and TRBJ2-5, reads DVKVTQSSRYLVKRTGEKVFLECVQDMDHENMFWYRQDPGLGLRLIYFSYDVKMKEKGDIPEGYSVSREKKERFSLILESASTNQTSMYLCASSLSLAQETQYFGPGTRLLVL.

The rearrangement joins TRBV2 to TRBJ1-1, with D hard to call. The V end lost 6 bases, the J end lost 2 bases, and 10 bases lay between the germline ends. Germline lookup yields CDR1 SNHLY and CDR2 FYNNEI. CDR3 length: 13 residues. CDR3: CASRPDANTEAFF. CDR3 sequence (DNA): TGTGCCAGCAGACCGGACGCTAACACTGAAGCTTTCTTT. Complete variable domain (other parts from reference TRBV2 and TRBJ1-1): EPEVTQTPSHQVTQMGQEVILRCVPISNHLYFYWYRQILGQKVEFLVSFYNNEISEKSEIFDDQFSVERPDGSNFTLKIRSTKLEDSAMYFCASRPDANTEAFFGQGTRLTVV.

V is TRBV5-1 and J is TRBJ1-1; 8 bases fit TRBD1. The CDR3 has 15 residues. CDR1 is SGHRS, CDR2 YFSETQ, per germline. V shed 0 bases, J shed 4 bases, and the junction held 5 bases outside the gene matches. The CDR3 region has the DNA TGCGCCAGCAGCTTGGATACAGGGGGAGGCACTGAAGCTTTCTTT. It codes for CASSLDTGGGTEAFF.

V usage is TRBV5-1 and J usage is TRBJ1-1; the D gene is possibly TRBD1 (6 bases). Germline CDR1 and CDR2: SGHRS and YFSETQ. This CDR3 spans 15 amino acids. The V and J ends lost 0 bases and 1 base respectively, with 10 bases between them. In DNA form, the CDR3 reads TGCGCCAGCAGCTTGGATCGGGGGGCGAACACTGAAGCTTTCTTT. Its translation is CASSLDRGANTEAFF.

J is TRBJ1-5 and V is TRBV19; the D gene is possibly TRBD1 (6 bases). The CDR3 consists of 11 residues. The ends were cut back, 6 bases at V and 7 bases at J, with 7 bases in the middle. CDR1 LNHDA and CDR2 SQIVND come from the germline V gene (reference sequence). The CDR3 coding sequence is TGTGCCAGTAGCCAGGGGCAGCCCCAGCATTTT. Its protein is CASSQGQPQHF.